This is a list of T cell receptor beta chains from one sample in a study of blood T cell repertoires in COVID-19. Repertoires were generated with immunoSEQ multiplex PCR, while TCRdb's copy carries only in-frame clones and drops some. The sample carries 150,000 or so clones, roughly 89% recorded once. Material: peripheral blood. The receptors here all came from a human donor in a cohort sampled during active COVID-19. Both conserved end residues are part of each CDR3. D genes are given only for firm matches. A clone size is listed for some rows: how often the clone was seen (once, few, many), or a class if it is expanded.

v_call	d_call	clone_size	j_call	cdr3_nt	cdr3_aa
TRBV23-1	NA	NA	TRBJ1-1	TGCGCCAGCCGCTTCCTCGGGGGAGACACTGAAGCTTTCTTT	CASRFLGGDTEAFF
TRBV28	NA	NA	TRBJ2-7	TGTGCCAGCAGCCCCGGGGGAGCGGTCAGCTCCTACGAGCAGTACTTC	CASSPGGAVSSYEQYF
TRBV18	TRBD2	NA	TRBJ2-7	TGTGCCAGCTCACCACCGGGACTAGCGAACCACGAGCAGTACTTC	CASSPPGLANHEQYF
TRBV30	NA	NA	TRBJ1-5	TGTGCCTGGAGTCAGGGGTATCAGCCCCAGCATTTT	CAWSQGYQPQHF
TRBV7-2	NA	NA	TRBJ2-5	TGTGCCAGCAGCATCTCCTCGGCAGGGCACCAAGAGACCCAGTACTTC	CASSISSAGHQETQYF
TRBV3-1/TRBV3-2	TRBD1	NA	TRBJ2-2	TGTGCCAGCAGCCAAGAGGGACAGTACACCGGGGAGCTGTTTTTT	CASSQEGQYTGELFF
TRBV7-9	NA	NA	TRBJ2-7	TGTGCCAGCTTTGGGAGACGACCCTACGAGCAGTACTTC	CASFGRRPYEQYF
TRBV28	TRBD1	NA	TRBJ1-2	TGTGCCAGCAGTCGGGACAGGGGTAACTATGGCTACACCTTC	CASSRDRGNYGYTF
TRBV5-8	TRBD1	few	TRBJ2-1	TGTGCCAGCAGCGTAGGACAGGTGTGGGATGAGCAGTTCTTC	CASSVGQVWDEQFF
TRBV5-1	TRBD2	NA	TRBJ2-1	TGCGCCAGCAGCTTGCGTGGCGGGGGGGCCTTGTATGAGCAGTTCTTC	CASSLRGGGALYEQFF
TRBV7-8	NA	NA	TRBJ2-7	TGTGCCAGCAGCTTAGTATCTATAGACAGCTCCTACGAGCAGTACTTC	CASSLVSIDSSYEQYF
TRBV5-1	NA	NA	TRBJ2-7	TGCGCCAGCAGCTCCTTGGTTGGAGCAGCCTACGAGCAGTACTTC	CASSSLVGAAYEQYF
TRBV6-6	TRBD2	NA	TRBJ2-1	TGTGCCAGCGGGTCGGGGGGGGAGCAGTTCTTC	CASGSGGEQFF
TRBV19	TRBD1	few	TRBJ1-2	TGTGCCAGTAGTCCAAGGACAGGGGGCAATGGCTACACCTTC	CASSPRTGGNGYTF
TRBV12-2	NA	NA	TRBJ2-7	TGTGCAAGTCGCTTAGCGGTGATTGGAGGGACAGGGTCCAACGAGCAGTACTTC	CASRLAVIGGTGSNEQYF